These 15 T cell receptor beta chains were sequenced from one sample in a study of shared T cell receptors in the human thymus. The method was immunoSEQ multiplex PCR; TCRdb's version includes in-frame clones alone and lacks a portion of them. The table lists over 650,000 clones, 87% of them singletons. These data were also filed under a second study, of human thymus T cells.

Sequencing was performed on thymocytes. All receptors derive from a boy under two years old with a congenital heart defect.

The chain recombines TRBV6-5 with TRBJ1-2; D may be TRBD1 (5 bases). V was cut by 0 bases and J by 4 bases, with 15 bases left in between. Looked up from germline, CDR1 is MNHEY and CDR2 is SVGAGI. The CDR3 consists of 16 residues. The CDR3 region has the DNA TGTGCCAGCAGTTACTCGAATGGGGCAGGGTCCTATGGCTACACCTTC. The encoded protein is CASSYSNGAGSYGYTF.

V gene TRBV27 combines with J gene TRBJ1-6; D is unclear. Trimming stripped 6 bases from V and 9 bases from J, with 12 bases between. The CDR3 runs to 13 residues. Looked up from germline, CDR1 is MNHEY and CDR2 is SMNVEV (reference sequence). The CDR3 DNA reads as TGTGCCAGCAGCGGGGTTCCAATTTCACCCCTCCACTTT. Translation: CASSGVPISPLHF.

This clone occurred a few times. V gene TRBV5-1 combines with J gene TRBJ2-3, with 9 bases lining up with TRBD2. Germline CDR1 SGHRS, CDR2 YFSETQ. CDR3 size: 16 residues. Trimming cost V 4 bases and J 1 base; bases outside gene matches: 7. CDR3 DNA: TGCGCCAGCAGCCCCCGGACTAGCGTCGGCACAGATACGCAGTATTTT. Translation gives CASSPRTSVGTDTQYF.

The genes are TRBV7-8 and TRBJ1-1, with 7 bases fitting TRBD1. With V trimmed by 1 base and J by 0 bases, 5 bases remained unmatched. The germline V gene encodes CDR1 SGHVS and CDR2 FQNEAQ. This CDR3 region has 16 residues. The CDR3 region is CASSLGGTALNTEAFF. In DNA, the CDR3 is TGTGCCAGCAGCTTAGGAGGGACAGCCTTGAACACTGAAGCTTTCTTT. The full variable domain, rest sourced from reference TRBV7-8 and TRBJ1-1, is GAGVSQSPRYKVAKRGQDVALRCDPISGHVSLFWYQQALGQGPEFLTYFQNEAQLDKSGLPSDRFFAERPEGSVSTLKIQRTQQEDSAVYLCASSLGGTALNTEAFFGQGTRLTVV.

The CDR3 sequence is CAISESVDRGVDQPQHF. CDR3 DNA sequence: TGTGCCATCAGTGAGTCCGTCGACAGGGGGGTCGATCAGCCCCAGCATTTT. The rearrangement uses TRBV10-3 and TRBJ1-5; 9 bases are shared with TRBD1. CDR1 is ENHRY and CDR2 is SYGVKD in the germline V gene. The CDR3 covers 17 residues. Losses at the gene ends were 0 bases for V and 5 bases for J; bases not matched to a gene: 8.

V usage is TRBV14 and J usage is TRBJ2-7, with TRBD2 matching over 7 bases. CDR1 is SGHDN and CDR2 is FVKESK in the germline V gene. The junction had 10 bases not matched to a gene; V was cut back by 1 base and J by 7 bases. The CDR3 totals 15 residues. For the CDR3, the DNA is TGTGCCAGCAGCCAAGTTCCACTAGCGCTAGGTGAGCAGTACTTC. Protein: CASSQVPLALGEQYF.

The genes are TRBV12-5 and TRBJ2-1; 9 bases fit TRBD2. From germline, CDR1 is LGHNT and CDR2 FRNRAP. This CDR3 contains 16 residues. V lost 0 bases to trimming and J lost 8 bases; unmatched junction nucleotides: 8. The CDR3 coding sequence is TGTGCTAGTGGTTTGGTACTGAGCGGGGGGCGGGATGAGCAGTTCTTC. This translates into CASGLVLSGGRDEQFF.

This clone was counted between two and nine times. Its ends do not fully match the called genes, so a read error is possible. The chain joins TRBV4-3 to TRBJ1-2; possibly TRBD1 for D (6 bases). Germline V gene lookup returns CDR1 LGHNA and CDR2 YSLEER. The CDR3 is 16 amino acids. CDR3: CASSQGYGSGAYGYPF. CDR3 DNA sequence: TGCGCCAGCAGCCAAGGATATGGCTCAGGGGCCTATGGCTACCCCTTC.

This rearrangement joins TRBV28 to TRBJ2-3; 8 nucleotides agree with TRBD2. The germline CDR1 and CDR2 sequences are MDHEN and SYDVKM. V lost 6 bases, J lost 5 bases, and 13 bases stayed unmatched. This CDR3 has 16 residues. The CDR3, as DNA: TGTGCCAGCAGCCCCCCAGAGCGGGAGCAGGGAGATACGCAGTATTTT. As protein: CASSPPEREQGDTQYF. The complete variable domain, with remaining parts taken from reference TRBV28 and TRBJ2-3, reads DVKVTQSSRYLVKRTGEKVFLECVQDMDHENMFWYRQDPGLGLRLIYFSYDVKMKEKGDIPEGYSVSREKKERFSLILESASTNQTSMYLCASSPPEREQGDTQYFGPGTRLTVL.

CDR3 sequence (DNA): TGCGCCAGCAGCTTGTGGCCTAGCGGGGACAAAGAGACCCAGTACTTC. It encodes CASSLWPSGDKETQYF. This chain uses TRBV5-1 with TRBJ2-5, with 9 bases matching TRBD2. CDR3 size: 16 residues. The germline V gene encodes CDR1 SGHRS and CDR2 YFSETQ. J lost 3 bases, V lost 1 base, and 7 bases had no gene match.

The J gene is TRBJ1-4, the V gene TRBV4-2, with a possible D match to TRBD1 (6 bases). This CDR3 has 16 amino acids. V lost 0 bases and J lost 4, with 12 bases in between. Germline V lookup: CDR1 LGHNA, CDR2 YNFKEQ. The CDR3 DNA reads TGTGCCAGCAGCCAAGAGGACAGACACCTTAATGAAAAACTGTTTTTT. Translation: CASSQEDRHLNEKLFF.

The CDR3 coding sequence is TGTGCCAGCAGTCGGGGGGCGGGTAAAGATACGCAGTATTTT. Its translation is CASSRGAGKDTQYF. This sequence joins TRBV6-6 and TRBJ2-3; TRBD2 is a possible D gene (7 bases). Germline lookup yields CDR1 MNHNY and CDR2 SVGAGI (reference sequence). The CDR3 covers 14 residues. V was shortened by 5 bases and J by 5 bases, with 14 bases between the two germline ends.

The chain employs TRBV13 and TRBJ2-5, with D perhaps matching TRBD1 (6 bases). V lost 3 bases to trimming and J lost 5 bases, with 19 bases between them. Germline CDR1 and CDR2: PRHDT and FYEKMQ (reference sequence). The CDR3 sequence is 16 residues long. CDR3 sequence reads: CASSLSRDTDWETQYF. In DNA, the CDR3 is TGTGCCAGCAGCTTGAGTCGGGACACTGACTGGGAGACCCAGTACTTC.

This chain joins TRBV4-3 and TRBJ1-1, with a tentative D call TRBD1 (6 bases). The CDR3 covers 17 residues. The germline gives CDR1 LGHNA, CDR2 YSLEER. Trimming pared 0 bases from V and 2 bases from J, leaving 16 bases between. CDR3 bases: TGCGCCAGCAGCCAAGATCCTACGGACAGCTACAACACTGAAGCTTTCTTT. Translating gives CASSQDPTDSYNTEAFF.

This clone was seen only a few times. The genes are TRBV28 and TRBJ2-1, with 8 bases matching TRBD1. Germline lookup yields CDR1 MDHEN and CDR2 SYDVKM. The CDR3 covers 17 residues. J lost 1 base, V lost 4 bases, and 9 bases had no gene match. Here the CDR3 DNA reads TGTGCCAGCAGTTCTTCCACGGACAGGGAATCCTACAATGAGCAGTTCTTC. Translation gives CASSSSTDRESYNEQFF.